This T cell receptor beta chain originates from a study of monozygotic twins with inflammatory bowel disease. Via template switching, UMIs carrying a 6-nucleotide sample barcode were introduced. Reanalyzing the 5' RACE reads, TCRdb keeps one entry per CDR3 protein, without DNA. The sample spans approximately 150,000 distinct CDR3 sequences; the ten largest clones claim roughly 2.4%. Germline V gene lookup returns CDR1 MNHEY and CDR2 SVGAGI. CDR3 length equals 19 residues. The sample consisted of blood. This TCR was recovered from a human donor with ulcerative colitis or Crohn's disease, or a healthy co-twin of an affected twin (not recorded which). V and J are TRBV6-5 and TRBJ1-1; as DNA is missing, the TRBD1 call by TCRdb cannot be tested. The CDR3 spells CASSYSMYREVLRNTEAFF.